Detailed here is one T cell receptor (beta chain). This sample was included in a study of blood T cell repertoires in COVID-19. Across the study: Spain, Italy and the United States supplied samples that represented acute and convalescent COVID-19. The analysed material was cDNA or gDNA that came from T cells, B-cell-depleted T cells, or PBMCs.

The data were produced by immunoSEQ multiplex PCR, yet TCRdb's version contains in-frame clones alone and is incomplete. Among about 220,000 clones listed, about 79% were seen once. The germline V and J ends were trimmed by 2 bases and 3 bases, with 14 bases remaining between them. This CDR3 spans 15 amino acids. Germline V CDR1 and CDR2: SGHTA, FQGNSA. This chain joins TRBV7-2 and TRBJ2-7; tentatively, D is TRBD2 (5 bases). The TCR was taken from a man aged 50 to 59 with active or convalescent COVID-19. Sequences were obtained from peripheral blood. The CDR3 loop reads CASSLTAVGGYEQYV. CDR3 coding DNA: TGTGCCAGCAGCTTAACGGCCGTCGGAGGCTACGAGCAGTACGTC.